Below are 32 T cell receptor beta chains sequenced from a single sample in a study of T cell repertoires in cytomegalovirus infection. TCRdb used MiXCR to reprocess the reads, holding one entry per CDR3 protein. The table lists fewer than 550,000 distinct CDR3 sequences, about 10% of them singletons. What was sequenced was PBMCs. These receptors originate from a human donor in good health (CMV status not recorded). Some clones in this sample may be carry-over from other donors' samples.

This clonotype has ten or more counts. The chain combines TRBV5-1 with TRBJ1-1; the match to TRBD1 covers 8 bases. Trimming took 4 bases from V and 4 from J; bases not matched to a gene: 6. Germline V lookup: CDR1 SGHRS, CDR2 YFSETQ. The CDR3 is 14 amino acids. CDR3 nucleotide sequence: TGCGCCAGCAGCCAACGACAGGGGAGCACTGAAGCTTTCTTT. It translates to CASSQRQGSTEAFF. Combining the CDR3 with reference TRBV5-1 and TRBJ1-1 gives the whole variable domain KAGVTQTPRYLIKTRGQQVTLSCSPISGHRSVSWYQQTPGQGLQFLFEYFSETQRNKGNFPGRFSGRQFSNSRSEMNVSTLELGDSALYLCASSQRQGSTEAFFGQGTRLTVV.

This clonotype was seen repeatedly, ten times or more. V gene TRBV11-3 combines with J gene TRBJ2-5; D gene uncertain. CDR3 length equals 13 residues. The germline V gene encodes CDR1 SGHNT and CDR2 YENEEA. V was clipped by 4 bases and J by 4 bases, with 10 bases between them. The chain's CDR3 is CASSSRFLETQYF. DNA for the CDR3: TGTGCCAGCAGCTCCCGTTTCCTAGAGACCCAGTACTTC.

V gene TRBV7-9 combines with J gene TRBJ2-1; TRBD1 might be the D (5 bases). Germline CDR1 SEHNR, CDR2 FQNEAQ (reference sequence). Trimming took off 2 bases at V and 5 bases at J, with 10 bases between the two ends. The CDR3 length is 14 residues. The CDR3 spells CASSLPLGDNEQFF. The CDR3 nucleotides read TGTGCCAGCAGCTTACCCCTAGGGGACAATGAGCAGTTCTTC.

Details on this clonotype: A much larger clonotype is one base distant, so this may be a read error. CDR3 loop: CASSSPSLSGSDNEQFF. In DNA, the CDR3 is TGTGCCAGCAGTTCCCCCTCCTTAAGCGGGAGTGACAATGAGCAGTTCTTC. The chain links TRBV28 to TRBJ2-1; 8 positions agree with TRBD2. The CDR3 totals 17 residues. V trimming: 4 bases; J trimming: 5 bases; junction bases outside the gene matches: 13. CDR1 MDHEN and CDR2 SYDVKM come from the germline V gene.

This clonotype was counted between two and nine times. The chain recombines TRBV12-3 or TRBV12-4 with TRBJ2-3; 7 bases line up with TRBD2. Trimming cost V 1 base and J 10 bases; bases outside gene matches: 11. The CDR3 runs 15 residues. CDR3 in amino acids: CASSLEARGGRAQYF. The DNA of the CDR3 is TGTGCCAGCAGTTTAGAGGCGCGGGGAGGGAGGGCGCAGTATTTT.

This clonotype was detected many times. The chain joins TRBV6-1 to TRBJ2-2; 8 positions agree with TRBD1. The germline V gene encodes CDR1 MNHNS and CDR2 SASEGT. V dropped 4 bases and J dropped 1; count of bases not matched to a gene: 17. This CDR3 region has 20 residues. CDR3 protein: CASSARRGPWDRRNTGELFF. The CDR3 DNA follows: TGTGCCAGCAGTGCAAGAAGAGGGCCCTGGGACAGGCGGAACACCGGGGAGCTGTTTTTT.

This clonotype was detected many times. The chain employs TRBV7-8 and TRBJ2-3; no clear D gene. The germline CDR1 and CDR2 sequences are SGHVS and FQNEAQ. This CDR3 has 15 residues. V lost 0 bases and J 2 bases, leaving 9 bases between the germline ends. CDR3 nucleotides: TGTGCCAGCAGCTTAGCGCTGGCAACCACAGATACGCAGTATTTT. Translated, it gives CASSLALATTDTQYF.

There are a few counts of this clonotype. The chain combines TRBV4-2 with TRBJ2-1, with TRBD2 matching 8 bases. The V and J ends lost 0 bases and 6 bases, in that order; junction bases with no gene match: 10. Germline CDR1 is LGHNA and CDR2 is YNFKEQ. The CDR3 spans 17 residues. The CDR3, as DNA: TGTGCCAGCAGCCAAGATGTCTCGGGAGGGGCTGGCAATGAGCAGTTCTTC. This codes for CASSQDVSGGAGNEQFF.

This clonotype was observed many times. The rearrangement links TRBV7-3 to TRBJ2-1; TRBD2 matches at 9 bases. The CDR3 has 15 amino acids. Losses at the gene ends were 2 bases for V and 4 bases for J; bases not matched to a gene: 3. Germline loops: CDR1 SGHTA, CDR2 FQGTGA. In DNA form, the CDR3 reads TGTGCCAGCAGCTTAGCTAGCGGGGCTTACAATGAGCAGTTCTTC. This encodes CASSLASGAYNEQFF.

This clonotype has a count of ten or more. The V and J genes are TRBV20-1 and TRBJ2-1; D unresolved. V was clipped by 4 bases and J by 10 bases, with 14 bases between them. The CDR3 has 12 amino acids. Germline V gives CDR1 DFQATT, CDR2 SNEGSKA (reference sequence). The CDR3 loop is CSAMLTSQEQFF. The CDR3 nucleotides read TGCAGTGCTATGCTTACGTCCCAAGAGCAGTTCTTC.

In this sample, this clonotype turned up many times. The chain couples TRBV7-6 to TRBJ1-1; tentatively, D is TRBD1 (5 bases). Germline V gives CDR1 SGHVS, CDR2 FNYEAQ. Trimming took 1 base from V and 4 from J, leaving 13 bases between them. The CDR3 totals 15 residues. CDR3 residues: CASSLGSGLGTEAFF. The CDR3 nucleotides are TGTGCCAGCAGCTTAGGATCAGGGCTAGGCACTGAAGCTTTCTTT. Filled out from reference TRBV7-6 and TRBJ1-1, the complete variable domain reads GAGVSQSPRYKVTKRGQDVALRCDPISGHVSLYWYRQALGQGPEFLTYFNYEAQQDKSGLPNDRFSAERPEGSISTLTIQRTEQRDSAMYRCASSLGSGLGTEAFFGQGTRLTVV.

There are many counts of this clonotype. This chain joins TRBV7-9 and TRBJ2-7; the D gene could be TRBD1 or TRBD2 (5 bases each). The CDR3 extends over 15 amino acids. Deletions cut 1 base from V and 2 bases from J, with 12 bases between. Germline V gene data show CDR1 as SEHNR and CDR2 as FQNEAQ (reference sequence). CDR3 loop: CASSLGWDGAYEQYF. The CDR3 DNA follows: TGTGCCAGCAGCTTAGGATGGGACGGAGCCTACGAGCAGTACTTC. Looking up the rest from reference TRBV7-9 and TRBJ2-7 gives the full variable domain: DTGVSQNPRHKITKRGQNVTFRCDPISEHNRLYWYRQTLGQGPEFLTYFQNEAQLEKSRLLSDRFSAERPKGSFSTLEIQRTEQGDSAMYLCASSLGWDGAYEQYFGPGTRLTVT.

This clonotype was picked up many times. This chain uses TRBV6-5 with TRBJ2-5; D gene uncertain. This CDR3 is built from 13 residues. V was clipped by 2 bases and J by 9 bases, with 13 bases between them. Germline assignment: CDR1 MNHEY and CDR2 SVGAGI. The CDR3 protein is CASSYGDDRAQYF. The DNA of the CDR3 is TGTGCCAGCAGTTACGGAGACGACCGGGCCCAGTACTTC.

This clonotype was found many times. The V and J genes are TRBV5-5 and TRBJ1-5; no definite D call. The V gene lost 0 bases and the J gene lost 0 bases, with 10 bases spanning the gap. The CDR3 runs to 16 residues. Looked up from germline, CDR1 is SGHKS and CDR2 is YYEKEE (reference sequence). CDR3 sequence: CASSLESAYSNQPQHF. The DNA of the CDR3 is TGTGCCAGCAGCTTGGAGTCAGCTTATAGCAATCAGCCCCAGCATTTT.

The rearrangement uses TRBV2 and TRBJ2-5, with D possibly being TRBD2 (6 bases). V gave up 7 bases and J gave up 4 bases, with 31 bases separating them. The CDR3 loop spans 19 amino acids. Germline V gene lookup returns CDR1 SNHLY and CDR2 FYNNEI. The CDR3 region is CASTTGRLIREVQAETQYF. DNA of the CDR3: TGTGCCAGCACGACGGGGAGGCTGATCAGGGAAGTTCAAGCAGAGACCCAGTACTTC.

This chain uses TRBV7-9 with TRBJ2-1; 10 positions agree with TRBD2. The CDR3 has 14 residues. Germline trimming cut 5 bases from V and 7 bases from J; bases unmatched to any gene: 5. Germline V gives CDR1 SEHNR, CDR2 FQNEAQ (reference sequence). The CDR3 spells CASSTSGIGNEQFF. For the CDR3, the DNA is TGTGCCAGCAGCACTAGCGGGATAGGTAATGAGCAGTTCTTC. The full variable domain, in which reference TRBV7-9 and TRBJ2-1 provide the parts outside the CDR3, is DTGVSQNPRHKITKRGQNVTFRCDPISEHNRLYWYRQTLGQGPEFLTYFQNEAQLEKSRLLSDRFSAERPKGSFSTLEIQRTEQGDSAMYLCASSTSGIGNEQFFGPGTRLTVL.

This clonotype was detected many times. The chain employs TRBV7-3 and TRBJ1-1, with no clear D. V was shortened by 4 bases and J by 0 bases, with 6 bases between the two germline ends. The CDR3 loop spans 13 amino acids. CDR1 is SGHTA, CDR2 FQGTGA, per germline. The CDR3 is CASSSELNTEAFF. DNA for the CDR3: TGTGCCAGCAGCTCCGAATTGAACACTGAAGCTTTCTTT. The full variable domain, with the rest looked up from reference TRBV7-3 and TRBJ1-1, is GAGVSQTPSNKVTEKGKYVELRCDPISGHTALYWYRQSLGQGPEFLIYFQGTGAADDSGLPNDRFFAVRPEGSVSTLKIQRTERGDSAVYLCASSSELNTEAFFGQGTRLTVV.

This clonotype was picked up many times. The J gene is TRBJ1-2, the V gene TRBV7-9; 9 bases map to TRBD1. The ends lost 1 base at V and 3 bases at J; junction bases unmatched: 12. CDR3 length: 18 amino acids. From germline, CDR1 is SEHNR and CDR2 FQNEAQ (reference sequence). The CDR3 loop reads CASSLEWRGTGSDYGYTF. The CDR3 bases are TGTGCCAGCAGCTTAGAATGGCGAGGGACAGGGAGCGACTATGGCTACACCTTC.

This clonotype has ten or more counts. The chain employs TRBV20-1 and TRBJ2-1, with 9 positions matching TRBD2. V dropped 3 bases and J dropped 15; count of bases not matched to a gene: 12. Germline V CDR1 and CDR2: DFQATT, SNEGSKA (reference sequence). The CDR3 runs to 13 residues. The CDR3 region is CSASPYPSGTWFF. The DNA for the CDR3 is TGCAGTGCTAGCCCCTACCCTAGCGGGACGTGGTTCTTC.

The chain employs TRBV18 and TRBJ2-5; no definite D call. Germline V lookup: CDR1 KGHSH, CDR2 LQKENI. V was clipped by 3 bases and J by 5 bases, with 7 bases between them. The CDR3 length is 12 residues. Here the CDR3 reads CASSPYEETQYF. The CDR3 DNA reads as TGTGCCAGCTCACCGTACGAGGAGACCCAGTACTTC.

The gene calls are TRBV29-1 and TRBJ1-2, with a weak D call TRBD1 (5 bases). The CDR3 totals 12 residues. V was pared by 1 base and J by 4 bases, with 7 bases between. Germline assignment: CDR1 SQVTM and CDR2 ANQGSEA. CDR3 amino acids: CSVEAGGYGYTF. The CDR3 bases are TGCAGCGTTGAAGCCGGGGGCTATGGCTACACCTTC.

This clonotype was recorded many times. The rearrangement links TRBV6-1 to TRBJ1-1; D call uncertain. The germline V and J ends were trimmed by 6 bases and 5 bases, with 16 bases remaining between them. The CDR3 runs 14 residues. The germline V gene encodes CDR1 MNHNS and CDR2 SASEGT. The CDR3 DNA reads as TGTGCCAGCAGGGCAGTGGTTGGAGGAACTGAAGCTTTCTTT. This encodes CASRAVVGGTEAFF.

There are many counts of this clonotype. The V gene is TRBV12-3 or TRBV12-4, the J gene TRBJ2-7, with D perhaps matching TRBD2 (5 bases). V lost 6 bases and J lost 5, with 17 bases in between. CDR3 size: 14 residues. The CDR3 region has the DNA TGTGCCAGCAGCCCAGGTCCCTCGGAGGACGAGCAGTACTTC. Its translation: CASSPGPSEDEQYF.

This clonotype showed up many times. The rearrangement uses TRBV12-3 or TRBV12-4 and TRBJ2-3; D gene unclear. The CDR3 sequence is 13 residues long. The ends were cut back, 2 bases at V and 6 bases at J, with 9 bases in the middle. CDR3 DNA: TGTGCCAGCAGTTTAAGAGTCCGCGATACGCAGTATTTT. Its translation is CASSLRVRDTQYF.

In this sample, this clonotype turned up many times. The V call is TRBV20-1, the J call TRBJ2-7, with D possibly called TRBD1 or TRBD2 (5 bases each). Trimming cost V 3 bases and J 5 bases, with 17 bases left between them. The CDR3 has 14 residues. Germline V gene data show CDR1 as DFQATT and CDR2 as SNEGSKA (reference sequence). The DNA for the CDR3 is TGCAGTGCTAGCCGGGACGCCTCTGATGACGAGCAGTACTTC. Translation: CSASRDASDDEQYF.

This chain joins TRBV10-3 and TRBJ2-1; D is tentatively TRBD1 or TRBD2 (7 bases each). The V and J ends lost 7 bases and 6 bases respectively, with 19 bases between them. CDR3 length: 15 residues. The V gene's germline CDR1 is ENHRY and CDR2 SYGVKD. This CDR3 reads CAITQGGGTGNEQFF. CDR3 sequence (DNA): TGTGCCATCACCCAGGGGGGGGGGACGGGCAATGAGCAGTTCTTC.

In its sample, this clonotype was seen many times. The V and J genes are TRBV7-2 and TRBJ2-5, with TRBD2 identical over 7 bases. The length of the CDR3 is 14 residues. J lost 5 bases, V lost 5 bases, and 8 bases had no gene match. The germline V gene has CDR1 SGHTA and CDR2 FQGNSA. CDR3 nucleotides: TGTGCCAGCAGCCCCGGACTAGAGTACGAGACCCAGTACTTC. Amino acids: CASSPGLEYETQYF.

In its sample, this clonotype was seen many times. The rearrangement uses TRBV7-9 and TRBJ2-1; 13 positions match TRBD2. Germline V gives CDR1 SEHNR, CDR2 FQNEAQ (reference sequence). There are 15 residues in the CDR3. V shed 5 bases, J shed 8 bases, and the junction held 6 bases outside the gene matches. CDR3 nucleotide sequence: TGTGCCAGCAGCACACTAGCGGGAGGGCCCGATGAGCAGTTCTTC. Encoded protein: CASSTLAGGPDEQFF.

This clonotype was picked up a small number of times. CDR3 protein: CASSFLTSGGDTQYF. In DNA form, the CDR3 reads TGTGCCAGCAGCTTTCTGACTAGCGGGGGAGATACGCAGTATTTT. J is TRBJ2-3 and V is TRBV7-3, with TRBD2 matching 12 bases. Germline-derived CDR1 and CDR2 are SGHTA and FQGTGA. The CDR3 sequence is 15 residues long. Trimming removed 3 bases from V and 5 bases from J; junction bases left unmatched: 3.

At least ten counts were recorded for this clonotype. The chain is built from TRBV4-2 and TRBJ2-1; 9 positions match TRBD2. V dropped 0 bases and J dropped 3; count of bases not matched to a gene: 3. There are 16 residues in the CDR3. Germline lookup yields CDR1 LGHNA and CDR2 YNFKEQ. Written as DNA, the CDR3 is TGTGCCAGCAGCCAAGATCTAGCGGGAAACTACAATGAGCAGTTCTTC. It translates to CASSQDLAGNYNEQFF.

This clonotype has just a few counts. The CDR3 nucleotides are TGTGCCAGCAGAAATAGACTAGCGGCGAACACCGGGGAGCTGTTTTTT. Translating gives CASRNRLAANTGELFF. This chain connects TRBV27 to TRBJ2-2; 9 nucleotides line up with TRBD2. The germline CDR1 and CDR2 sequences are MNHEY and SMNVEV (reference sequence). V lost 6 bases to trimming and J lost 0 bases; unmatched junction nucleotides: 5. The CDR3 extends over 16 amino acids.

At least ten counts were recorded for this clonotype. The rearrangement joins TRBV28 to TRBJ2-7, with 12 bases lining up with TRBD2. After removal of 6 bases from V and 1 base from J, the junction contained 4 bases not matched to a gene. Germline V gene data show CDR1 as MDHEN and CDR2 as SYDVKM. This CDR3 has 15 amino acids. The CDR3 reads CASRMTSGRSYEQYF. CDR3 bases: TGTGCCAGCAGGATGACTAGCGGGAGATCCTACGAGCAGTACTTC.